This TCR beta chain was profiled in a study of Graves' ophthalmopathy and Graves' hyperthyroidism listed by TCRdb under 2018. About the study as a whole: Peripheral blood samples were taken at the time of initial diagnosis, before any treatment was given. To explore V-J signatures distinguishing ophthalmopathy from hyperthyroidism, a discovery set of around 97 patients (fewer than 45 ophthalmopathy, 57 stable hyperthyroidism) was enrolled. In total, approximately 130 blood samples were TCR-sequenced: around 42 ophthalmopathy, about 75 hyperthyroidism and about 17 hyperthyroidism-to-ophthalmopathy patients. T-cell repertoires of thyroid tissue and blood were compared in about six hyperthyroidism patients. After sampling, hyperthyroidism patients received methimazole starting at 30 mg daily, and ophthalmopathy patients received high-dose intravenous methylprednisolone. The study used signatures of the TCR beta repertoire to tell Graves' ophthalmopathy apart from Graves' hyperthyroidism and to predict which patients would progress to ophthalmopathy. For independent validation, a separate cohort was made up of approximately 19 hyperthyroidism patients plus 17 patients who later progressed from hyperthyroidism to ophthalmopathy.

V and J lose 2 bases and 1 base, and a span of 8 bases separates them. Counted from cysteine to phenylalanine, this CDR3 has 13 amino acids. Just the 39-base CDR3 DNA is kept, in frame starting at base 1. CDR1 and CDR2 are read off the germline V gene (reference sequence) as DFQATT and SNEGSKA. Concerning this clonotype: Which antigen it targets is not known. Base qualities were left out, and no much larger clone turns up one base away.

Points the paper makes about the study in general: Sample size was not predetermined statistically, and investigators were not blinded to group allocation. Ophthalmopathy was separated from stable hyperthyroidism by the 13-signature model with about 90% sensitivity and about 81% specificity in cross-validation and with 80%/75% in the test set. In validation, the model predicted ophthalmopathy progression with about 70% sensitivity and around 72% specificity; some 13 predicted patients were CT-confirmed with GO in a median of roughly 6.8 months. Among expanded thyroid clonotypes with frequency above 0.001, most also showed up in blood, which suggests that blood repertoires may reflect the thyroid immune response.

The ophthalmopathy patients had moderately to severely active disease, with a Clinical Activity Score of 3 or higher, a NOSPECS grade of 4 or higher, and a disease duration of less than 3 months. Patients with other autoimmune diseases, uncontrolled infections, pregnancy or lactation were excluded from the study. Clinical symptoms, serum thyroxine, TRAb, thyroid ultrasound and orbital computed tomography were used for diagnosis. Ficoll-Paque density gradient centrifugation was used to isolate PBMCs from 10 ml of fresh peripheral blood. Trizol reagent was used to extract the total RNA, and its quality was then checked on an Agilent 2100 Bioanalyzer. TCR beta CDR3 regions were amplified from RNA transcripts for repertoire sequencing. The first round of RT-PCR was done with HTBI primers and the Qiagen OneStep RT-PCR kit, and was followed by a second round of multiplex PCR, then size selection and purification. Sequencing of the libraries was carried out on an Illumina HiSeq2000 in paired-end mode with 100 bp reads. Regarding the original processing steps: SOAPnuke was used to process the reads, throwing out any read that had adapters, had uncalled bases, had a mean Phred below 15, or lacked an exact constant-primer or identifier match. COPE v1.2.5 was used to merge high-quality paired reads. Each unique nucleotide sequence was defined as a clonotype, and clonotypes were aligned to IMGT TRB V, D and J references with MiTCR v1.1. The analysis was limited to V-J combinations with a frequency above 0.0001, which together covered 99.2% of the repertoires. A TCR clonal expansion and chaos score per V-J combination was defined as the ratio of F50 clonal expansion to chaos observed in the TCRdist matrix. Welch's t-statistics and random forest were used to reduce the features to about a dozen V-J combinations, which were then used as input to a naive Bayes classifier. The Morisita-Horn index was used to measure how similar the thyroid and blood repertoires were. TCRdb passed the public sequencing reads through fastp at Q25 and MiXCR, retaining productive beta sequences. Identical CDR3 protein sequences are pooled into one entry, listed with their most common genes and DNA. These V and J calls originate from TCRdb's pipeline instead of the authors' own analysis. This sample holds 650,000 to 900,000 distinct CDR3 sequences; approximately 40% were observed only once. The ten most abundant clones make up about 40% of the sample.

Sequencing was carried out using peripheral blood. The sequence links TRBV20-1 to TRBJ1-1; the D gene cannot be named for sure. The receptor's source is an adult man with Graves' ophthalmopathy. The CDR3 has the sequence CSARIRENTEAFF. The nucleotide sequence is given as TGCAGTGCTAGAATTCGGGAGAACACTGAAGCTTTCTTT.